A single sample gave rise to the 26 T cell receptor beta chains below, sequenced in a study of blood T cell repertoires in COVID-19. Generated by immunoSEQ multiplex PCR, the TCRdb table keeps only in-frame clones and is missing some. This sample yields fewer than 300,000 clones, of which approximately 86% are seen a single time; roughly 3% belongs to the top ten. Sequenced material: peripheral blood. The receptors were gathered from a woman under 30 with acute or convalescent COVID-19.

This clone appeared a single time. This chain connects TRBV3-1 (or the pseudogene TRBV3-2) to TRBJ2-7; 9 nucleotides align to TRBD1. The CDR3 extends over 14 amino acids. Per the germline V gene, CDR1 is LGHDT and CDR2 is YNNKEL (reference sequence). The J segment lost 2 bases and the V segment lost 4 bases, leaving 3 bases of the junction unmatched. CDR3 loop: CASSPGQGPYEQYF. CDR3 coding DNA: TGTGCCAGCAGCCCGGGACAGGGTCCCTACGAGCAGTACTTC.

The chain has TRBV3-1 (or the pseudogene TRBV3-2) and TRBJ2-7, with a possible D match to TRBD1 (6 bases). The V end was cut by 1 base, the J end by 1 base, with 14 bases between. The CDR3 is 16 amino acids. CDR1 and CDR2 from the germline V gene are LGHDT and YNNKEL (reference sequence). The CDR3 nucleotides are TGTGCCAGCAGCCAAGCGGCCGGGACACCATCCTACGAGCAGTACTTC. Its protein product is CASSQAAGTPSYEQYF.

The chain uses TRBV6-6 and TRBJ2-7; D remains unclear. CDR3 size: 16 residues. Germline V gene data show CDR1 as MNHNY and CDR2 as SVGAGI (reference sequence). V dropped 2 bases and J dropped 0 bases, with 14 bases sitting between them. CDR3 protein: CASSYGGAPNSYEQYF. CDR3 DNA: TGTGCCAGCAGTTACGGCGGCGCGCCAAACTCCTACGAGCAGTACTTC.

The J gene is TRBJ2-1, the V gene TRBV11-2, with TRBD2 identical over 7 bases. Trimming cost V 1 base and J 5 bases; bases outside gene matches: 8. The germline gives CDR1 SGHAT, CDR2 FQNNGV. There are 16 residues in the CDR3. CDR3 nucleotide sequence: TGTGCCAGCAGCTTAGTGAGGGCTAGCGGTCACAATGAGCAGTTCTTC. It translates to CASSLVRASGHNEQFF.

This chain uses TRBV11-2 with TRBJ2-2; 8 bases match TRBD1. CDR3 size: 15 residues. Germline CDR1 and CDR2: SGHAT and FQNNGV. After removal of 2 bases from V and 6 bases from J, the junction contained 5 bases not matched to a gene. The DNA of the CDR3 is TGTGCCAGCAGCTTAAGGACAGGGCAAGCCGGGGAGCTGTTTTTT. Its protein is CASSLRTGQAGELFF.

The gene calls are TRBV12-3 or TRBV12-4 and TRBJ1-1; perhaps TRBD1 as D (5 bases). CDR3 length equals 13 residues. V lost 5 bases to trimming and J lost 6 bases, with 13 bases between them. CDR3 region: CASSKGGAPEAFF. The DNA of the CDR3 is TGTGCCAGCAGTAAGGGCGGGGCCCCTGAAGCTTTCTTT.

This chain connects TRBV24-1 to TRBJ2-1; tentatively, D is TRBD2 (7 bases). Germline V gene sequence: CDR1 KGHDR, CDR2 SFDVKD. Trimming took off 9 bases at V and 3 bases at J, with 14 bases between the two ends. The CDR3 spans 14 residues. CDR3 nucleotides: TGTGCCACCGCTCAGGGAGGGGGCTACAATGAGCAGTTCTTC. Translation: CATAQGGGYNEQFF.

The rearrangement uses TRBV3-1 (or the pseudogene TRBV3-2) and TRBJ2-1, with 12 bases identical to TRBD2. The CDR3 length is 16 residues. The V segment lost 4 bases and the J segment 6 bases; nucleotides outside the gene matches: 7. Germline V gives CDR1 LGHDT, CDR2 YNNKEL (reference sequence). The CDR3 spells CASSLTTSGRPNEQFF. The CDR3 DNA is TGTGCCAGCAGCCTCACGACTAGCGGGAGACCCAATGAGCAGTTCTTC.

This clone was counted between two and nine times. The CDR3 protein is CASSPLRQGASYEQYF. In DNA, the CDR3 is TGCGCCAGCAGCCCGCTCCGACAGGGGGCCTCCTACGAGCAGTACTTC. The J gene is TRBJ2-7, the V gene TRBV5-1, with 10 bases identical to TRBD1. The CDR3 runs 16 residues. Germline V gene sequence: CDR1 SGHRS, CDR2 YFSETQ. V lost 4 bases and J lost 0; bases outside the gene matches: 7.

V usage is TRBV3-1 (or the pseudogene TRBV3-2) and J usage is TRBJ2-1, with 7 bases aligning to TRBD2. Per germline, CDR1 LGHDT and CDR2 YNNKEL (reference sequence). The V and J ends lost 0 bases and 0 bases, in that order; junction bases with no gene match: 8. This CDR3 region has 18 residues. The CDR3 nucleotides read TGTGCCAGCAGCCAAGATTATAGCGGGCTTAGCTCCTACAATGAGCAGTTCTTC. Protein product: CASSQDYSGLSSYNEQFF.

CDR3 protein: CASSSEETQYF. CDR3 coding DNA: TGTGCCAGCAGCTCGGAAGAGACCCAGTACTTC. The V gene is TRBV7-2, the J gene TRBJ2-5; no reliable D call. Germline lookup yields CDR1 SGHTA and CDR2 FQGNSA. The CDR3 length is 11 residues. V lost 4 bases and J lost 3, with 3 bases in between. The whole variable domain, filled in from reference TRBV7-2 and TRBJ2-5, reads GAGVSQSPSNKVTEKGKDVELRCDPISGHTALYWYRQSLGQGLEFLIYFQGNSAPDKSGLPSDRFSAERTGGSVSTLTIQRTQQEDSAVYLCASSSEETQYFGPGTRLLVL.

This clone was counted between two and nine times. The V call is TRBV7-9, the J call TRBJ2-1, with D uncertain. The CDR3 is 17 amino acids. Germline loops: CDR1 SEHNR, CDR2 FQNEAQ (reference sequence). Deletions cut 2 bases from V and 1 base from J, with 15 bases between. The CDR3 coding sequence is TGTGCCAGCAGCTTACCTCGTAGCCAGACTTCCTACAATGAGCAGTTCTTC. The encoded protein is CASSLPRSQTSYNEQFF. The whole variable domain, filled in from reference TRBV7-9 and TRBJ2-1, reads DTGVSQNPRHKITKRGQNVTFRCDPISEHNRLYWYRQTLGQGPEFLTYFQNEAQLEKSRLLSDRFSAERPKGSFSTLEIQRTEQGDSAMYLCASSLPRSQTSYNEQFFGPGTRLTVL.

The chain joins TRBV27 to TRBJ2-2; 10 bases fit TRBD2. Germline-derived CDR1 and CDR2 are MNHEY and SMNVEV (reference sequence). CDR3 length: 18 residues. With 5 bases clipped from V and 4 bases from J, the junction kept 13 bases outside the gene matches. In DNA form, the CDR3 reads TGTGCCAGCAGTCCGCGGGGCCCCAGCGGGAGGGGCACCGGGGAGCTGTTTTTT. As protein: CASSPRGPSGRGTGELFF.

The chain joins TRBV7-9 to TRBJ2-1, with D maybe TRBD1 (5 bases). The V end was cut by 5 bases, the J end by 4 bases, with 15 bases between. Per the germline V gene, CDR1 is SEHNR and CDR2 is FQNEAQ (reference sequence). The CDR3 has 15 amino acids. CDR3 nucleotide sequence: TGTGCCAGCAGCCCACGGTTAGGGGCTTACAATGAGCAGTTCTTC. The encoded protein is CASSPRLGAYNEQFF.

V usage is TRBV21-1 and J usage is TRBJ2-5; the table names TRBD2, a call not compared with the DNA. TRBV21-1 is a documented pseudogene. The CDR3 runs to 16 residues. The CDR3: CASSKGSEVARETQYF. DNA of the CDR3: TGTGCCAGCAGCAAAGGGTCGGAGGTGGCCCGGGAGACCCAGTACTTC.

The DNA for the CDR3 is TGTGCCAGCAGTTATTTGAACAGGGGTAACTATGGCTACACCTTC. Protein product: CASSYLNRGNYGYTF. The chain links TRBV6-2 or TRBV6-3 to TRBJ1-2, with 7 bases fitting TRBD1. The J segment lost 1 base and the V segment lost 3 bases, leaving 5 bases of the junction unmatched. CDR3 length: 15 residues. Germline V gene lookup returns CDR1 MNHEY and CDR2 SVGEGT.

The V call is TRBV7-8, the J call TRBJ1-2, with 7 bases aligning to TRBD1. The CDR3 runs to 14 residues. V lost 4 bases to trimming and J lost 6 bases; unmatched junction nucleotides: 8. Germline values: CDR1 SGHVS, CDR2 FQNEAQ. The CDR3 bases are TGTGCCAGCAGCTCCGAGACAGGGACGCATGGCTACACCTTC. Amino acids: CASSSETGTHGYTF.

V is TRBV19 and J is TRBJ1-5; TRBD1 might be the D (5 bases). With 3 bases removed from V and 1 base from J, the gap between germline ends came to 16 bases. The CDR3 covers 17 residues. From germline, CDR1 is LNHDA and CDR2 SQIVND (reference sequence). The CDR3 nucleotides read TGTGCCAGTAGTATTCGGTCGTGGGGCATGAGCAATCAGCCCCAGCATTTT. Its protein is CASSIRSWGMSNQPQHF.

The count of this clone is one. V gene TRBV19 combines with J gene TRBJ2-3, with TRBD1 matching over 9 bases. This CDR3 is 16 amino acids long. CDR1 is LNHDA and CDR2 is SQIVND in the germline V gene (reference sequence). The V segment lost 3 bases and the J segment 1 base; nucleotides outside the gene matches: 5. The CDR3 bases are TGTGCCAGTAGTATTGACAGGGGGTTTGGCACAGATACGCAGTATTTT. This encodes CASSIDRGFGTDTQYF.

The chain carries TRBV7-8 and TRBJ2-1, with 7 bases matching TRBD2. V was clipped by 7 bases and J by 7 bases; unmatched bases: 13. This CDR3 has 15 residues. The germline gives CDR1 SGHVS, CDR2 FQNEAQ. The DNA for the CDR3 is TGTGCCAGCACCCTCGTGGGGGGGAAAGTAAATGAGCAGTTCTTC. Translating gives CASTLVGGKVNEQFF.

This rearrangement joins TRBV12-5 to TRBJ2-7; D may be TRBD2 (6 bases). In germline, CDR1 is LGHNT, CDR2 FRNRAP. CDR3 length: 14 residues. V shed 6 bases and J shed 2 bases, with 14 bases lying between them. This chain's CDR3 is CASGGGPVTYEQYF. Here the CDR3 DNA reads TGTGCTAGTGGGGGGGGTCCGGTAACCTACGAGCAGTACTTC. The whole variable domain, filled in from reference TRBV12-5 and TRBJ2-7, reads DARVTQTPRHKVTEMGQEVTMRCQPILGHNTVFWYRQTMMQGLELLAYFRNRAPLDDSGMPKDRFSAEMPDATLATLKIQPSEPRDSAVYFCASGGGPVTYEQYFGPGTRLTVT.

The rearrangement links TRBV7-2 to TRBJ2-7; D might be TRBD1 (6 bases). V lost 3 bases and J 6 bases, leaving 9 bases between the germline ends. In germline, CDR1 is SGHTA, CDR2 FQGNSA. This CDR3 has 12 residues. CDR3 coding DNA: TGTGCCAGCAGCTTCAGGGGTTCCGAGCAGTACTTC. Translation gives CASSFRGSEQYF.

The chain couples TRBV5-1 to TRBJ2-5; tentative D call: TRBD2 (5 bases). Per the germline V gene, CDR1 is SGHRS and CDR2 is YFSETQ. This CDR3 is 12 amino acids long. Trimming removed 1 base from V and 5 bases from J, with 6 bases in between. The CDR3, as DNA: TGCGCCAGCAGCTTGTCGGGGGAGACCCAGTACTTC. As protein: CASSLSGETQYF.

This chain uses TRBV19 with TRBJ2-7; 10 bases are a match to TRBD2. Germline CDR1 reads LNHDA; CDR2 reads SQIVND (reference sequence). After removal of 7 bases from V and 1 base from J, the junction contained 7 bases not matched to a gene. The CDR3 has 15 amino acids. The CDR3, as DNA: TGTGCCAGTAAGGCGACTAGCGGGCATTCCTACGAGCAGTACTTC. It codes for CASKATSGHSYEQYF. Complete variable domain (other parts from reference TRBV19 and TRBJ2-7): DGGITQSPKYLFRKEGQNVTLSCEQNLNHDAMYWYRQDPGQGLRLIYYSQIVNDFQKGDIAEGYSVSREKKESFPLTVTSAQKNPTAFYLCASKATSGHSYEQYFGPGTRLTVT.

This clone was seen just once. The chain recombines TRBV7-2 with TRBJ2-3; 13 bases agree with TRBD2. The CDR3 sequence is 17 residues long. The junction had 5 bases not matched to a gene; V was cut back by 5 bases and J by 0 bases. Germline V gene data show CDR1 as SGHTA and CDR2 as FQGNSA. CDR3 sequence (DNA): TGTGCCAGCAGCGGTACTAGCGGGAGGGACAGCACAGATACGCAGTATTTT. Its protein product is CASSGTSGRDSTDTQYF.

In its sample, this clone was seen once. This chain links TRBV7-2 with TRBJ2-1, with 9 bases that match TRBD2. This CDR3 is built from 18 residues. The V gene end was trimmed by 3 bases and the J gene end by 0 bases; junction bases not matched to a gene: 9. Germline CDR1 reads SGHTA; CDR2 reads FQGNSA. The CDR3 reads CASSLLAGDGGSYNEQFF. DNA for the CDR3: TGTGCCAGCAGCTTGTTAGCGGGAGACGGGGGCTCCTACAATGAGCAGTTCTTC.